This T cell receptor beta chain was found in a study of Graves' ophthalmopathy and Graves' hyperthyroidism. Study-wide results and caveats: Most thyroid clonotypes with frequency above 0.001 were detected in blood too.

This CDR3 comprises 13 residues. With 3 bases removed from V and 3 bases from J, the gap between germline ends came to 9 bases. CDR1 is SGHAT and CDR2 is FQNNGV in the germline V gene. RNA transcripts served as template for amplifying TCR beta CDR3 sequences. HTBI primers served in a first-round RT-PCR, which a second-round multiplex PCR followed. In TCRdb, the multiplex PCR reads were re-called with MiXCR into one record per CDR3 protein. The table has 600,000 to 650,000 distinct CDR3 sequences, around a fifth seen once. This clonotype appeared many times. The antigen remains undetermined. This receptor was taken from a woman in her late teens or twenties with stable Graves' hyperthyroidism. Some clones in this sample may be carry-over from other donors' samples. Sequenced input: peripheral blood. The rearrangement links TRBV11-2 to TRBJ2-7; the D is unclear. CDR3 nucleotides: TGTGCCAGCAGCTTTTATGATGGCTACGAGCAGTACTTC. The encoded protein is CASSFYDGYEQYF. The full variable domain, with the rest looked up from reference TRBV11-2 and TRBJ2-7, is EAGVAQSPRYKIIEKRQSVAFWCNPISGHATLYWYQQILGQGPKLLIQFQNNGVVDDSQLPKDRFSAERLKGVDSTLKIQPAKLEDSAVYLCASSFYDGYEQYFGPGTRLTVT.